This T cell receptor beta chain emerged from a study of shared clonotypes between healthy human individuals. Study overall: There were three CD4 naive, three CD4 memory, two CD8 naive and one CD8 memory plates per donor.

Every contributor of samples was a Caucasian grown-up residing in Nashville, Tennessee. Concerning this clone: The antigen is undetermined.

The J segment lost 5 bases and the V segment lost 5 bases, leaving 11 bases of the junction unmatched. CDR3 size: 16 residues. Per germline, CDR1 SGHAT and CDR2 FQNNGV. Sequencing was performed with immunoSEQ multiplex PCR; in TCRdb, only in-frame clones are kept and a portion is missing. The sample lists 800,000 to 1,200,000 clones, approximately 78% seen once, with 0.52% in the top ten. Whole-study results and caveats: Naive CD4 clonotype sharing across a few donors was about 5%.

This sequence was found in a young man in good health. Some clones in this sample may be carry-over from other donors' samples. The sequenced material came from memory CD4+ T cells from PBMCs. Subset given: CD45RA-negative fraction. This chain links TRBV11-2 with TRBJ2-5; 10 nucleotides line up with TRBD2. CDR3: CASSRRSGGNRETQYF. DNA for the CDR3: TGTGCCAGCAGCCGTCGTAGCGGGGGGAACCGGGAGACCCAGTACTTC.